These T cell receptor beta chains were read from a single sample in a study of cytomegalovirus exposure and HLA in healthy donors. Assay: immunoSEQ multiplex PCR; the TCRdb copy retains only in-frame clones and omits some. Of 97,000 or so clones listed, around 63% were seen once; the top ten hold 4% to 5.5%. Sample: PBMCs. All receptors come from a human donor in good health. Each CDR3 is given with its conserved first and last residue. The D gene is left open where the match is weak. Expanded clones are given a class, and other clones once, few, many or no size at all.

TRBD2	-	TRBV9	TRBJ2-3	TGTGCCAGCAGCGGGACTAGCGCCACAGATACGCAGTATTTT	CASSGTSATDTQYF
TRBD2	-	TRBV7-6	TRBJ2-7	TGTGCCAGCAGCTTAGCAGCGGGAGCCTCTACTTTCGAGCAGTACTTC	CASSLAAGASTFEQYF
-	-	TRBV9	TRBJ2-3	TGTGCCAGCAGCGTAGCGGCTAGCCCCACAGATACGCAGTATTTT	CASSVAASPTDTQYF
-	few	TRBV19	TRBJ1-3	TGTGCCAGTAGGGGGGCCAGGTCAGCTCGTGGAAACACCATATATTTT	CASRGARSARGNTIYF
-	-	TRBV10-3	TRBJ1-4	TGTGCCATCAGTGAGTCCGCAGGGGAAAAACTGTTCTTT	CAISESAGEKLFF
TRBD1	-	TRBV19	TRBJ2-2	TGTGCCAGTAGATGGGACAGCTACACCGGGGAGCTGTTTTTT	CASRWDSYTGELFF
TRBD1	-	TRBV2	TRBJ1-5	TGTGCCAGCAGCGCAAGACAGGGGAACCAGCCCCAGCATTTT	CASSARQGNQPQHF
TRBD1	-	TRBV5-1	TRBJ2-1	TGCGCCAGCAGCGAGGGACAGGCCAACAATGAGCAGTTCTTC	CASSEGQANNEQFF
-	few	TRBV5-4	TRBJ2-3	TGTGCCAGCAGACTGGACAGAGGGTACACAGATACGCAGTATTTT	CASRLDRGYTDTQYF
TRBD1	-	TRBV6-6	TRBJ1-2	TGTGCCAGCAGTTACTCGGGACAGGGCTATGGCTACACCTTC	CASSYSGQGYGYTF
-	-	TRBV18	TRBJ1-2	TGTGCCAGCTCACCACTAGGAGTAAGGCAGGGAAAAGGCTACACCTTC	CASSPLGVRQGKGYTF
TRBD2	-	TRBV27	TRBJ2-2	TGTGCCAGCAGTTTATGGTTGGGACTAGCGGGAAGCACCGGGGAGCTGTTTTTT	CASSLWLGLAGSTGELFF
-	-	TRBV27	TRBJ1-5	TGTGCCAGCAAAACAGGGAATAGCAATCAGCCCCAGCATTTT	CASKTGNSNQPQHF
TRBD2	-	TRBV6-6	TRBJ2-1	TGTGCCAGCAGTTACTTTAATAGCGGGAGGGTTTATGAGCAGTTCTTC	CASSYFNSGRVYEQFF
-	-	TRBV5-6	TRBJ2-5	TGTGCCAGCATTAGCCGGAATTCTGGTCAGCGGCAGTACTTC	CASISRNSGQRQYF
-	-	TRBV28	TRBJ1-2	TGTGCCAGCAGTCTGAGGACAGCACCGAAGCTTCAGGAGTTGGCCTTC	CASSLRTAPKLQELAF
TRBD1	-	TRBV11-3	TRBJ2-1	TGTGCCAGCAGCCAGGACAGGGCGGGTGAGCAGTTCTTC	CASSQDRAGEQFF
TRBD2	few	TRBV28	TRBJ2-7	TGTGCCAGCAGTTTCGTCTTTGGGACTAGCTTAATCGAGCAGTACTTC	CASSFVFGTSLIEQYF
TRBD1	-	TRBV30	TRBJ1-1	TGTGCCTGGAGCCGGGACAGGACATCCACTGAAGCTTTCTTT	CAWSRDRTSTEAFF
-	-	TRBV2	TRBJ2-1	TGTGCCAGCAGTGCGGGGTCCTCCTACAATGAGCAGTTCTTC	CASSAGSSYNEQFF
TRBD1	-	TRBV18	TRBJ1-1	TGTGCCAGCTCAGGTGGCAGGGGGATGAACACTGAAGCTTTCTTT	CASSGGRGMNTEAFF
-	-	TRBV2	TRBJ2-1	TGTGCCAGCAGTGACGTAGCGTGGTTCTTC	CASSDVAWFF
-	few	TRBV6-5	TRBJ2-1	TGTGCCAGCAGTAAGAGCTCCTACAATGAGCAGTTCTTC	CASSKSSYNEQFF
TRBD1	-	TRBV7-9	TRBJ2-1	TGTGCCAGCAGTGCGAACCCGGGACAGGGGAGGGGGACGTATGAGCAGTTCTTC	CASSANPGQGRGTYEQFF
TRBD1	-	TRBV11-2	TRBJ2-5	TGTGCCAGCAGCTTAGATGGGGACAGGGTTTTGGAGACCCAGTACTTC	CASSLDGDRVLETQYF
TRBD1	-	TRBV19	TRBJ1-4	TGTGCCAGTAGTCCCCGGGACAGACTAAATGAAAAACTGTTTTTT	CASSPRDRLNEKLFF
-	-	TRBV13	TRBJ1-1	TGTGCCAGCAGTTTCGGGAGCAACACTGAAGCTTTCTTT	CASSFGSNTEAFF
-	-	TRBV28	TRBJ2-3	TGTGCCAGCAGTTTCCTAGCAGGCACAGATACGCAGTATTTT	CASSFLAGTDTQYF
TRBD2	-	TRBV27	TRBJ2-7	TGTGCCAGCAGTTTATCCGGGACTAACAATTACGAGCAGTACTTC	CASSLSGTNNYEQYF
TRBD2	-	TRBV7-2	TRBJ2-7	TGTGCCAGCAGCTTTACGGGAGGGCGGGCCTACGAGCAGTACTTC	CASSFTGGRAYEQYF
TRBD1	-	TRBV6-5	TRBJ1-1	TGTGCCAGCAGTTCTTACAGGGGGAACACTGAAGCTTTCTTT	CASSSYRGNTEAFF
-	few	TRBV27	TRBJ1-5	TGTGCCAGCAGTTTATCCCCACGACTTAATCAGCCCCAGCATTTT	CASSLSPRLNQPQHF
TRBD1	-	TRBV10-1	TRBJ1-2	TGCAAAGCCCGGGGACAGTCACCTAACTATGGCTACACCTTC	CKARGQSPNYGYTF
-	few	TRBV27	TRBJ1-4	TGTGCCAGCACCGCCACCGCACAGGCTTCTTCTAAAAAACTGTTTTTT	CASTATAQASSKKLFF
TRBD2	-	TRBV7-2	TRBJ2-1	TGTGCCAGCAGAACTAGCGGGAGTTACAACAATGAGCAGTTCTTC	CASRTSGSYNNEQFF
TRBD2	-	TRBV6-1	TRBJ2-7	TGTGCCAGCGGGACTAGCGGGTCCCGGGGCGAACAGTACTTC	CASGTSGSRGEQYF
-	-	TRBV30	TRBJ2-2	TGTGCCTGGAGTGTAAGTAGCGTTGACACCGGGGAGCTGTTTTTT	CAWSVSSVDTGELFF
-	once	TRBV5-5	TRBJ1-1	TGTGCCAGCAGCTTGGTTCAAGAGCCTGAAGCTTTCTTT	CASSLVQEPEAFF
TRBD2	-	TRBV30	TRBJ2-4	TGTGCCTGGAGTACACTAGCGGGAGGAGGCAACATTCAGTACTTC	CAWSTLAGGGNIQYF
-	-	TRBV29-1	TRBJ2-2	TGCAGCGTTGAGGCCCCCCCAAACACCGGGGAGCTGTTTTTT	CSVEAPPNTGELFF
TRBD1	few	TRBV18	TRBJ1-4	TGTGCCAGCTCACGGGGTCGGGGGACAGCAACTAATGAAAAACTGTTTTTT	CASSRGRGTATNEKLFF
TRBD2	-	TRBV5-1	TRBJ2-3	TGCGCCAGCAGCTTAAATGTGGGACTAGACACAGATACGCAGTATTTT	CASSLNVGLDTDTQYF
-	once	TRBV28	TRBJ2-3	TGTGCCAGCAGTCCGCTGGACTTCCCAAGCCGAGATACGCAGTATTTT	CASSPLDFPSRDTQYF
-	few	TRBV2	TRBJ2-1	TGTGCCAGCAATCGGGAGTCCTCCTACAATGAGCAGTTCTTC	CASNRESSYNEQFF
TRBD1	-	TRBV2	TRBJ2-2	TGTGCCAGCAAACCGCCCGGGACAGGGGTTTACGGCGGGGAGCTGTTTTTT	CASKPPGTGVYGGELFF
TRBD1	-	TRBV5-4	TRBJ2-7	TGTGCCAGCAGCCTGGGGACAGCCCTTTCAGTCTTC	CASSLGTALSVF
-	few	TRBV30	TRBJ2-1	TGTGCCTCTTCAAAAACAGGGTTATATGACAATGAGCAGTTCTTC	CASSKTGLYDNEQFF
-	-	TRBV2	TRBJ2-1	TGTGCCAGCAGTGGAAACCGGGACACACTAAGCTCCTACAATGAGCAGTTCTTC	CASSGNRDTLSSYNEQFF
-	-	TRBV5-4	TRBJ2-3	TGTGCCAGCAGCTTGAGGCTAGCAGGAGTGACAGATACGCAGTATTTT	CASSLRLAGVTDTQYF
-	few	TRBV18	TRBJ1-2	TGTGCCAGCTCACCGGGCGGGGCCTATGGCTACACCTTC	CASSPGGAYGYTF
TRBD2	few	TRBV7-8	TRBJ2-1	TGTGCCAGCAGCGCCGACGGGACTACTACGGACAATGAGCAGTTCTTC	CASSADGTTTDNEQFF
TRBD2	-	TRBV6-5	TRBJ2-2	TGTGCCAGCAGTTACTCTGGGGGACTAGCGAACAGGGAGCTGTTTTTT	CASSYSGGLANRELFF
-	-	TRBV4-1	TRBJ2-5	TGCGCCAGCAGTACCATAGGGGCCCAGACCCAGTACTTC	CASSTIGAQTQYF
TRBD2	-	TRBV19	TRBJ2-1	TGTGCCAGTAGTATCCCTAGCGGCAATGAGCAGTTCTTC	CASSIPSGNEQFF
-	-	TRBV7-8	TRBJ2-7	TGTGCCAGCAGCTTAGTTCAGGGAAATCCTATCTACGAGCAGTACTTC	CASSLVQGNPIYEQYF
-	-	TRBV7-7	TRBJ2-7	TGTGCTAGCAGCTCGAGTCTAGAGGCCGAGCAGTACTTC	CASSSSLEAEQYF
-	-	TRBV2	TRBJ1-4	TGTGCCAGCAAAGCAGGACAGAATGAAAAACTGTTTTTT	CASKAGQNEKLFF